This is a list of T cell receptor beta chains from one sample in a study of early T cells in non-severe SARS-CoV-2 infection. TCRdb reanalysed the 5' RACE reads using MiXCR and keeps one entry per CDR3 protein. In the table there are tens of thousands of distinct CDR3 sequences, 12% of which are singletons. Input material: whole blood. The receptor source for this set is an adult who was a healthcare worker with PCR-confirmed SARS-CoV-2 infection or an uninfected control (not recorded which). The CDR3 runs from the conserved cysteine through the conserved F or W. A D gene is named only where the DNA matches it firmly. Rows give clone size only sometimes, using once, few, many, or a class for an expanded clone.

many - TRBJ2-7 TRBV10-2 TGCGCCAGCAGTGAGCTGGCGAGGTACGAGCAGTACTTC CASSELARYEQYF
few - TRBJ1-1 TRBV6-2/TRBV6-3 TGTGCCAGCAAGGCGAACACTGAAGCTTTCTTT CASKANTEAFF
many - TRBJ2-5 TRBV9 TGTGCCAGCAGCGTAGGAGTTCTGGGAGAGACCCAGTACTTC CASSVGVLGETQYF
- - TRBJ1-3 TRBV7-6 TGTGCCAGCAGCTTAGAGGGGACGGGAAACACCATATATTTT CASSLEGTGNTIYF
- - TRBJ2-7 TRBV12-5 TGTGCTAGTGGTTTGGTGGACTCCTACGAGCAGTACTTC CASGLVDSYEQYF
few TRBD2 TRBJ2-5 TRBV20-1 TGCAGTGCTCCCTTACTAGCGGGGAAAAAGACCCAGTACTTC CSAPLLAGKKTQYF
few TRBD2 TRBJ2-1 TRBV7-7 TGTGCTAGCAGCTTAGAGGCTAGCGGCAATGAGCAGTTCTTC CASSLEASGNEQFF
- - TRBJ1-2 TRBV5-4 TGTGCCAGCAGCTTCGGGCAGTACTATGGCTACACCTTC CASSFGQYYGYTF
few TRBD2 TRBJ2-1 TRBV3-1 TGTGCCAGCAGCCAAGGCGTTTTAGCGGGATCCAATGAGCAGTTCTTC CASSQGVLAGSNEQFF
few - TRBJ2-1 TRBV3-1 TGTGCCAGCAGCCCAGGGGCAGTCATGACCAATGAGCAGTTCTTC CASSPGAVMTNEQFF
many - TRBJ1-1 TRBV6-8 TGTGCCAGCAGAGGGAGGTGGGGCGGCACTGAAGCTTTCTTT CASRGRWGGTEAFF
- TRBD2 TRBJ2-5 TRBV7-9 TGTGCCAGCAGCTTAGAAGCGGGGGGGCTCGAGACCCAGTACTTC CASSLEAGGLETQYF
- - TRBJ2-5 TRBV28 TGTGCCAGCAGTTTCGGTGGTCAGGGGTATATTCGAAAGACCCAGTACTTC CASSFGGQGYIRKTQYF
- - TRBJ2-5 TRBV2 TGTGCCAGCAGTCCCATAGGACCCCAAGAGACCCAGTACTTC CASSPIGPQETQYF
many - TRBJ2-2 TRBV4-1 TGCGCCAGCAGCCGGTGGGCGGAGGGGGGTGCCGGGGAGCTGTTTTTT CASSRWAEGGAGELFF
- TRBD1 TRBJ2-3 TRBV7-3 TGTGCCAGCAGCCGGGACAGGGCGGCAGATACGCAGTATTTT CASSRDRAADTQYF
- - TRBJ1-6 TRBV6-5 TGTGCCAGCAGTCAGATCCATAATTCACCCCTCCACTTT CASSQIHNSPLHF
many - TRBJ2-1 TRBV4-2 TGTGCCAGCAGCCAAAGCCCCCTCAATGAGCAGTTCTTC CASSQSPLNEQFF
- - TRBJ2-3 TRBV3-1 TGTGCCAGCAGCCAACGGGAACGCACAGATACGCAGTATTTT CASSQRERTDTQYF
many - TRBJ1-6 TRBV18 TGTGCCAGCTCACCACCGGGCAGAGAATCACCCCTCCACTTT CASSPPGRESPLHF
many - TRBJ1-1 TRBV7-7 TGTGCTAGCAGCTTTGGGCCGAACACTGAAGCTTTCTTT CASSFGPNTEAFF
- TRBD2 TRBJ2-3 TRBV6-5 TGTGCCAGCAGTCGGGGGGGGCCTAACGAGGACACAGATACGCAGTATTTT CASSRGGPNEDTDTQYF
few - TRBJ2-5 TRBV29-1 TGCAGCGTCCCGACAGGACAAGAGACCCAGTACTTC CSVPTGQETQYF
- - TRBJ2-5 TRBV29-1 TGCAGCGTTGAAGAAGTAATCACCCTCGCCCAGTACTTC CSVEEVITLAQYF
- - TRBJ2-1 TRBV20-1 TGCAGTGCTAGAGATTTAGGGGGGGTGGAGAATGAGCAGTTCTTC CSARDLGGVENEQFF